Listed here are 22 T cell receptor beta chains from one sample, sequenced in a study of T-cell reconstitution after alpha-beta-depleted transplantation in children (dated by TCRdb to 2015 to 2016). The treatment or condition label corresponds to: allogeneic hematopoietic cell transplantation with graft depleted of TCRalphabeta T cells and CD19 B cells. The library relied on PCR. Sequencing used an Illumina HiSeq 2500. Molecular barcoding was employed in the preparation of TCR libraries, with unique molecular identifiers being used to normalize TCRbeta repertoire quantification. Starting from the raw public reads, TCRdb applied fastp trimming at Q25, assembled clones with MiXCR and retained in-frame beta chains. Rows merge per CDR3 protein into single entries with the most common DNA and genes. Within this sample are 700,000 to 950,000 distinct CDR3 sequences, with roughly 15% of them counted one time only. Of the sample, around 5.3% is held by the ten largest clones.

Material: PBMCs, mostly from graft donor cells, obtained 360 days after TCRalphabeta/CD19-depleted stem cell transplant. The source is a male patient aged 10-17 years who had a stem cell transplant for acute lymphoblastic leukemia, so the T cells may come from the graft donor.

The chain combines TRBV20-1 with TRBJ1-5; a weak D match, TRBD1 (5 bases). The CDR3 has 14 residues. Germline V gene data show CDR1 as DFQATT and CDR2 as SNEGSKA (reference sequence). V lost 3 bases and J lost 0, with 9 bases in between. In nucleotides, the CDR3 is TGCAGTGCTAGGGGACGGAGTAGCAATCAGCCCCAGCATTTT. Translated: CSARGRSSNQPQHF.

The V gene is TRBV27, the J gene TRBJ1-5, with 8 bases matching TRBD1. Germline V gene lookup returns CDR1 MNHEY and CDR2 SMNVEV (reference sequence). The CDR3 is 15 amino acids. V lost 6 bases, J lost 4 bases, and 8 bases stayed unmatched. In nucleotides, the CDR3 is TGTGCCAGCAGCACAGGGGGACACCTTAATCAGCCCCAGCATTTT. This encodes CASSTGGHLNQPQHF.

This chain connects TRBV27 to TRBJ1-2; the D is unclear. Trimming took off 2 bases at V and 0 bases at J, with 7 bases between the two ends. The CDR3 sequence is 14 residues long. Germline CDR1 is MNHEY and CDR2 is SMNVEV (reference sequence). CDR3 residues: CASSLMGSNYGYTF. CDR3 bases: TGTGCCAGCAGTTTAATGGGTTCTAACTATGGCTACACCTTC.

The sample holds many counts of this clonotype. The chain recombines TRBV6-5 with TRBJ2-7, with 9 bases lining up with TRBD2. Trimming took 4 bases from V and 2 from J; bases not matched to a gene: 12. CDR1 and CDR2 (germline): MNHEY, SVGAGI. This CDR3 region has 17 residues. The CDR3 is CASSSPPRLAVAYEQYF. The DNA for the CDR3 is TGTGCCAGCAGTTCACCTCCTAGACTAGCGGTGGCCTACGAGCAGTACTTC.

There are a few counts of this clonotype. J is TRBJ1-4 and V is TRBV12-3 or TRBV12-4, with 9 bases identical to TRBD1. This CDR3 has 18 amino acids. V lost 6 bases, J lost 4 bases, and 15 bases stayed unmatched. The CDR3 sequence is CASSSSGTGPLNNEKLFF. CDR3 sequence (DNA): TGTGCCAGCAGCTCGAGCGGGACAGGGCCTTTAAATAATGAAAAACTGTTTTTT.

This chain joins TRBV27 and TRBJ2-2; D remains unclear. Per the germline V gene, CDR1 is MNHEY and CDR2 is SMNVEV (reference sequence). The CDR3 has 15 amino acids. With 2 bases removed from V and 8 bases from J, the gap between germline ends came to 15 bases. This chain's CDR3 is CASSLVSRKKGELFF. The CDR3 nucleotides read TGTGCCAGCAGTTTAGTTAGCCGTAAGAAGGGGGAGCTGTTTTTT.

The CDR3 loop reads CASSLTEYAYEQYF. The CDR3 coding sequence is TGTGCCAGCAGTTTAACAGAGTATGCCTACGAGCAGTACTTC. V is TRBV12-3 or TRBV12-4 and J is TRBJ2-7; D gene uncertain. V was shortened by 2 bases and J by 2 bases, with 10 bases between the two germline ends. The CDR3 runs 14 residues.

This clonotype was counted only a few times. CDR3 region: CAISETLTGNEKLFF. The CDR3 nucleotides are TGTGCCATCAGTGAGACCCTGACAGGGAATGAAAAACTGTTTTTT. The rearrangement joins TRBV10-3 to TRBJ1-4, with TRBD1 matching over 7 bases. The CDR3 runs 15 residues. CDR1 and CDR2 from the germline V gene are ENHRY and SYGVKD. J was trimmed by 5 bases and V by 2 bases; bases with no gene match: 5.

This clonotype was observed a few times. This chain joins TRBV5-1 and TRBJ2-3; 13 nucleotides agree with TRBD2. CDR3 length: 16 amino acids. Trimming removed 4 bases from V and 2 bases from J; junction bases left unmatched: 4. Germline CDR1 is SGHRS and CDR2 is YFSETQ. The CDR3 region has the DNA TGCGCCAGCAGCCGCGGGACTAGCGGGACCACAGATACGCAGTATTTT. It is translated as CASSRGTSGTTDTQYF.

This clonotype was observed a few times. The chain employs TRBV19 and TRBJ2-2, with 7 positions matching TRBD2. Germline V CDR1 and CDR2: LNHDA, SQIVND (reference sequence). V was pared by 9 bases and J by 5 bases, with 6 bases of the junction left unmatched. CDR3 length: 13 residues. The CDR3 reads CASRGRVTGELFF. The CDR3 region has the DNA TGTGCCAGCCGTGGGAGGGTTACCGGGGAGCTGTTTTTT.

V gene TRBV2 combines with J gene TRBJ1-5; D possibly corresponds to TRBD1 (5 bases). V lost 4 bases, J lost 0 bases, and 13 bases lay in between. Germline loops: CDR1 SNHLY, CDR2 FYNNEI. The CDR3 is made up of 16 amino acids. CDR3 sequence (DNA): TGTGCCAGCAGTGGTCCGGGACGACGTAGCAATCAGCCCCAGCATTTT. Protein product: CASSGPGRRSNQPQHF.

This clonotype was seen only a few times. V usage is TRBV2 and J usage is TRBJ2-1, with TRBD2 matching 7 bases. In germline, CDR1 is SNHLY, CDR2 FYNNEI. The CDR3 length is 15 residues. Trimming removed 7 bases from V and 5 bases from J; junction bases left unmatched: 11. CDR3 amino acids: CASTPERDWDNEQFF. The CDR3 nucleotides read TGTGCCAGCACCCCTGAGCGGGATTGGGACAATGAGCAGTTCTTC.

V gene TRBV5-1 combines with J gene TRBJ2-1; D may be TRBD1 (5 bases). V was trimmed by 4 bases and J by 5 bases, leaving 22 bases between them. The CDR3 runs to 17 residues. Germline V gene data show CDR1 as SGHRS and CDR2 as YFSETQ. This CDR3 reads CASSPGRVLGKHNEQFF. The DNA for the CDR3 is TGCGCCAGCAGCCCCGGCAGGGTCCTGGGCAAACACAATGAGCAGTTCTTC. Full variable domain (outside the CDR3, taken from reference TRBV5-1 and TRBJ2-1): KAGVTQTPRYLIKTRGQQVTLSCSPISGHRSVSWYQQTPGQGLQFLFEYFSETQRNKGNFPGRFSGRQFSNSRSEMNVSTLELGDSALYLCASSPGRVLGKHNEQFFGPGTRLTVL.

This clonotype was seen only a few times. This chain connects TRBV12-3 or TRBV12-4 to TRBJ1-2; no reliable D call. This CDR3 region has 11 residues. The V end was cut by 1 base, the J end by 8 bases, with 5 bases between. The CDR3 region is CASSLGEGYTF. CDR3 nucleotide sequence: TGTGCCAGCAGTTTAGGGGAGGGCTACACCTTC.

This clonotype was counted between two and nine times. The chain uses TRBV4-1 and TRBJ2-3; 9 bases line up with TRBD1. The V gene's germline CDR1 is MGHRA and CDR2 YSYEKL. The CDR3 sequence is 18 residues long. Trimming at V came to 1 base and at J to 3 bases, leaving 11 bases not matched to a gene. CDR3 DNA: TGCGCCAGCAGCCAAGGGGGTCCGGGACAGGGAAGGACAGATACGCAGTATTTT. Its translation: CASSQGGPGQGRTDTQYF.

V is TRBV9 and J is TRBJ2-1; 14 bases map to TRBD2. Germline assignment: CDR1 SGDLS and CDR2 YYNGEE. J was trimmed by 6 bases and V by 2 bases; bases with no gene match: 13. The CDR3 has 19 residues. The CDR3 is CASSVDVPGLAGAINEQFF. The CDR3 nucleotides are TGTGCCAGCAGCGTCGACGTCCCGGGACTAGCGGGAGCCATCAATGAGCAGTTCTTC. Looking up the rest from reference TRBV9 and TRBJ2-1 gives the full variable domain: DSGVTQTPKHLITATGQRVTLRCSPRSGDLSVYWYQQSLDQGLQFLIQYYNGEERAKGNILERFSAQQFPDLHSELNLSSLELGDSALYFCASSVDVPGLAGAINEQFFGPGTRLTVL.

The genes are TRBV29-1 and TRBJ2-1; 9 bases match TRBD2. This CDR3 is 15 amino acids long. Looked up from germline, CDR1 is SQVTM and CDR2 is ANQGSEA. V was clipped by 5 bases and J by 5 bases; unmatched bases: 10. CDR3 sequence: CSVKGRLAEDNEQFF. CDR3 nucleotide sequence: TGCAGCGTTAAGGGGCGACTAGCGGAGGACAATGAGCAGTTCTTC.

This chain joins TRBV28 and TRBJ1-4; possibly TRBD1 for D (5 bases). The length of the CDR3 is 14 residues. Trimming took 4 bases from V and 1 from J, leaving 7 bases between them. Germline V lookup: CDR1 MDHEN, CDR2 SYDVKM. CDR3 in DNA: TGTGCCAGCAGTTACAGGCTAACTAATGAAAAACTGTTTTTT. As protein: CASSYRLTNEKLFF.

This clonotype was seen repeatedly, ten times or more. CDR3 nucleotide sequence: TGCGCCAGCAGAGAGATTAGACAGTTTACCAGGAATGAGCAGTTCTTC. It translates to CASREIRQFTRNEQFF. The chain couples TRBV4-1 to TRBJ2-1; the D gene is possibly TRBD1 (5 bases). The CDR3 covers 16 residues. Per germline, CDR1 MGHRA and CDR2 YSYEKL. Trimming pared 6 bases from V and 7 bases from J, leaving 22 bases between.

The CDR3 DNA reads TGCGCCAGCAGCTTGGTCGGGGGGACAGGCCCTGAAGCTTTCTTT. Protein product: CASSLVGGTGPEAFF. The rearrangement uses TRBV5-1 and TRBJ1-1, with 8 bases that match TRBD1. Trimming took 0 bases from V and 6 from J; bases not matched to a gene: 7. The CDR3 is made up of 15 amino acids. The germline gives CDR1 SGHRS, CDR2 YFSETQ.

The chain recombines TRBV4-1 with TRBJ2-1; D gene unclear. The length of the CDR3 is 12 residues. The V and J ends lost 1 base and 16 bases respectively, with 14 bases between them. Germline V gives CDR1 MGHRA, CDR2 YSYEKL. CDR3 in DNA: TGCGCCAGCAGCCAAGTTGGACCTGCAGTATTCTTC. Amino acid sequence: CASSQVGPAVFF.

The CDR3: CASSFFGQSTDTQYF. CDR3 nucleotide sequence: TGCGCCAGCAGCTTTTTTGGACAGAGCACAGATACGCAGTATTTT. V usage is TRBV5-1 and J usage is TRBJ2-3, with D possibly being TRBD1 (6 bases). Trimming took 2 bases from V and 0 from J, leaving 10 bases between them. Germline V gene lookup returns CDR1 SGHRS and CDR2 YFSETQ. This CDR3 is built from 15 residues.